Below are 21 T cell receptor beta chains sequenced from a single sample in a study of CD8 T cells in ankylosing spondylitis (dated by TCRdb to about 2017). Here is what the overall study found, with its caveats: Blood from ankylosing spondylitis patients appeared to be characterized by a TCR beta motif composed of under ten highly homologous amino acid variants.

The library was made by 5' RACE. The sequencer was an Illumina HiSeq 2500. TCRdb redid the processing of the public reads, applying fastp at Q25 and MiXCR, and retained in-frame beta chains. Merged by CDR3 protein, the rows form single entries marked with the most common genes and DNA. The sample includes 800,000 to 900,000 distinct CDR3 sequences, with roughly 12% observed a single time. The top ten hold approximately 0.46% of the sample. Antigen specificity for these receptors is unknown. Sequencing was performed on blood, either unsorted or a sorted T cell fraction (not recorded which). The source of these receptors is a male donor with ankylosing spondylitis.

The chain uses TRBV5-1 and TRBJ2-2; TRBD1 matches at 10 bases. With 4 bases clipped from V and 5 bases from J, the junction kept 8 bases outside the gene matches. The CDR3 extends over 16 amino acids. CDR1 and CDR2 from the germline V gene are SGHRS and YFSETQ. The CDR3 DNA is TGCGCCAGCAGCATCTTCGGGACAGGGGCGACCGGGGAGCTGTTTTTT. The encoded protein is CASSIFGTGATGELFF. The whole variable domain, filled in from reference TRBV5-1 and TRBJ2-2, reads KAGVTQTPRYLIKTRGQQVTLSCSPISGHRSVSWYQQTPGQGLQFLFEYFSETQRNKGNFPGRFSGRQFSNSRSEMNVSTLELGDSALYLCASSIFGTGATGELFFGEGSRLTVL.

The J gene is TRBJ1-2, the V gene TRBV5-1; no firm D call. V was trimmed by 1 base and J by 6 bases, leaving 13 bases between them. The CDR3 has 14 amino acids. Germline V gene lookup returns CDR1 SGHRS and CDR2 YFSETQ. The CDR3 sequence is CASSLRESGHGYTF. The CDR3 DNA reads TGCGCCAGCAGCTTGCGCGAGTCTGGCCATGGCTACACCTTC.

This chain links TRBV4-3 with TRBJ2-3; D is ambiguous. Trimming took 3 bases from V and 0 from J, leaving 10 bases between them. Germline V gene data show CDR1 as LGHNA and CDR2 as YSLEER. The CDR3 consists of 15 residues. CDR3 amino acids: CASSQDPSSTDTQYF. The CDR3 DNA is TGCGCCAGCAGCCAGGACCCTTCTAGCACAGATACGCAGTATTTT.

This clonotype was detected many times. V is TRBV10-3 and J is TRBJ2-7; tentative D call: TRBD2 (5 bases). The germline gives CDR1 ENHRY, CDR2 SYGVKD. Trimming removed 4 bases from V and 3 bases from J, with 10 bases in between. CDR3 size: 13 residues. The DNA of the CDR3 is TGTGCCATCAGTGGCAGAGGGAACTACGAGCAGTACTTC. Residues: CAISGRGNYEQYF.

This clonotype was found a few times. This rearrangement joins TRBV28 to TRBJ2-5; D is perhaps TRBD2 (7 bases). The germline CDR1 and CDR2 sequences are MDHEN and SYDVKM. Trimming pared 7 bases from V and 7 bases from J, leaving 19 bases between. This CDR3 spans 14 amino acids. The DNA of the CDR3 is TGTGCCAGCACCCTGACAGGTTCTAGCGGGACCCAGTACTTC. It translates to CASTLTGSSGTQYF.

The V gene is TRBV20-1, the J gene TRBJ2-7; TRBD1 matches at 9 bases. Germline CDR1 reads DFQATT; CDR2 reads SNEGSKA (reference sequence). CDR3 size: 12 residues. Trimming at V came to 1 base and at J to 5 bases, leaving 0 bases not matched to a gene. The CDR3 nucleotides are TGCAGTGCTAGAGGGGACAGGGACGAGCAGTACTTC. Translating it yields CSARGDRDEQYF.

This clonotype was counted ten times or more. V is TRBV19 and J is TRBJ1-5; 7 bases agree with TRBD1. V gave up 4 bases and J gave up 6 bases; unmatched junction bases: 9. The CDR3 has 15 residues. Germline values: CDR1 LNHDA, CDR2 SQIVND (reference sequence). The CDR3, as DNA: TGTGCCAGTAGTACGTGGGGACAGTCGGGTCAGCCCCAGCATTTT. Translation: CASSTWGQSGQPQHF.

This clonotype was seen ten or more times. The genes are TRBV12-3 or TRBV12-4 and TRBJ2-7; 8 nucleotides align to TRBD2. With 3 bases clipped from V and 2 bases from J, the junction kept 6 bases outside the gene matches. This CDR3 comprises 15 residues. The CDR3 DNA reads TGTGCCAGCAGTTTGGGTAGCGGGATTACCTACGAGCAGTACTTC. Translated: CASSLGSGITYEQYF.

This sequence joins TRBV2 and TRBJ2-7, with D possibly being TRBD1 or TRBD2 (6 bases each). Trimming took 6 bases from V and 12 from J, leaving 15 bases between them. This CDR3 comprises 11 residues. CDR1 and CDR2 from the germline V gene are SNHLY and FYNNEI. CDR3 protein: CASSTGGPGYF. CDR3 DNA sequence: TGTGCCAGCAGCACCGGGGGCCCCGGGTACTTC.

This clonotype was seen a few times. This chain connects TRBV18 to TRBJ1-5, with no clear D. The CDR3 covers 13 residues. The ends were cut back, 3 bases at V and 5 bases at J, with 8 bases in the middle. CDR1 and CDR2 (germline): KGHSH, LQKENI. The CDR3 DNA reads as TGTGCCAGCTCACCTGACATCGATCAGCCCCAGCATTTT. This codes for CASSPDIDQPQHF.

This clonotype has a count of ten or more. A read error may account for a junction end that differs from germline. The chain has TRBV29-1 and TRBJ2-5; possibly TRBD2 for D (5 bases). Per germline, CDR1 SQVTM and CDR2 ANQGSEA. This CDR3 has 12 residues. Written as DNA, the CDR3 is TGCAGCGTTAAAGAGGGTGACAAGACCCAGTACTTC. As protein: CSVKEGDKTQYF. The full variable domain, its missing parts supplied by reference TRBV29-1 and TRBJ2-5, is SAVISQKPSRDICQRGTSLTIQCQVDSQVTMMFWYRQQPGQSLTLIATANQGSEATYESGFVIDKFPISRPNLTFSTLTVSNMSPEDSSIYLCSVKEGDKTQYFGPGTRLLVL.

This clonotype was counted only a few times. This rearrangement joins TRBV9 to TRBJ1-4; D gene uncertain. The germline gives CDR1 SGDLS, CDR2 YYNGEE. Trimming removed 4 bases from V and 8 bases from J, with 18 bases in between. This CDR3 contains 15 residues. CDR3 amino acids: CASSPSGVGGEKLFF. DNA for the CDR3: TGTGCCAGCAGCCCCTCCGGGGTAGGAGGCGAAAAACTGTTTTTT.

The chain is built from TRBV29-1 and TRBJ2-5, with unresolved D. This CDR3 comprises 13 residues. Trimming cost V 6 bases and J 0 bases, with 11 bases left between them. The V gene's germline CDR1 is SQVTM and CDR2 ANQGSEA. CDR3 nucleotides: TGCAGCGTGTACCCGGAGTACCAAGAGACCCAGTACTTC. Translation: CSVYPEYQETQYF. Supplemented by reference TRBV29-1 and TRBJ2-5, the full variable domain reads SAVISQKPSRDICQRGTSLTIQCQVDSQVTMMFWYRQQPGQSLTLIATANQGSEATYESGFVIDKFPISRPNLTFSTLTVSNMSPEDSSIYLCSVYPEYQETQYFGPGTRLLVL.

This clonotype was recorded a few times. This chain joins TRBV6-1 and TRBJ2-5; maybe TRBD2 (6 bases). This CDR3 spans 14 amino acids. V lost 8 bases to trimming and J lost 6 bases, with 19 bases between them. Germline V gene lookup returns CDR1 MNHNS and CDR2 SASEGT. Here the CDR3 reads CASGRDPRGQTQYF. The CDR3 nucleotides are TGTGCCAGCGGGCGGGACCCCCGAGGCCAGACCCAGTACTTC.

Points on this clonotype: This could be a read error, since a much larger clone is one nucleotide away. The rearrangement joins TRBV5-1 to TRBJ2-5; D unclear. V lost 7 bases and J lost 7, with 11 bases in between. The CDR3 covers 11 residues. Germline V gene data show CDR1 as SGHRS and CDR2 as YFSETQ. This CDR3 is CASGELATQYF. DNA for the CDR3: TGCGCCAGCGGCGAGTTGGCGACCCAGTACTTC. The complete variable domain, with remaining parts taken from reference TRBV5-1 and TRBJ2-5, reads KAGVTQTPRYLIKTRGQQVTLSCSPISGHRSVSWYQQTPGQGLQFLFEYFSETQRNKGNFPGRFSGRQFSNSRSEMNVSTLELGDSALYLCASGELATQYFGPGTRLLVL.

This clonotype was observed a few times. The V and J genes are TRBV30 and TRBJ2-7; 8 bases fit TRBD2. The CDR3 sequence is 15 residues long. Per the germline V gene, CDR1 is GTSNPN and CDR2 is SVGIG (reference sequence). After removal of 5 bases from V and 6 bases from J, the junction contained 15 bases not matched to a gene. As DNA, the CDR3 is TGTGCCTGGGCACCGGGGGGGTCCTTGTGGGGCGAGCAGTACTTC. It yields the protein CAWAPGGSLWGEQYF.

The J gene is TRBJ2-7, the V gene TRBV6-6; no definite D call. V was clipped by 2 bases and J by 2 bases, with 7 bases between them. CDR3 length equals 13 residues. The V gene's germline CDR1 is MNHNY and CDR2 SVGAGI (reference sequence). The CDR3 nucleotides are TGTGCCAGCAGTTACAGTTTCGCCTACGAGCAGTACTTC. Amino acids: CASSYSFAYEQYF.

This clonotype appeared a few times. The chain uses TRBV5-1 and TRBJ2-2, with 7 nucleotides matching TRBD1. V lost 1 base to trimming and J lost 3 bases; unmatched junction nucleotides: 3. Germline V lookup: CDR1 SGHRS, CDR2 YFSETQ. This CDR3 comprises 15 residues. The CDR3 spells CASSLSGQYTGELFF. CDR3 in DNA: TGCGCCAGCAGCTTGTCGGGACAGTACACCGGGGAGCTGTTTTTT.

This clonotype was observed a handful of times. Here the CDR3 reads CATRPQGQGYGYTF. In nucleotides, the CDR3 is TGTGCCACCAGGCCACAGGGACAGGGCTATGGCTACACCTTC. The chain has TRBV15 and TRBJ1-2; 9 bases are shared with TRBD1. The V and J ends lost 6 bases and 4 bases, in that order; junction bases with no gene match: 6. The germline gives CDR1 LNHNV, CDR2 YYDKDF (reference sequence). This CDR3 is 14 amino acids long.

This clonotype was counted once. The chain recombines TRBV11-2 with TRBJ2-5; a possible D gene is TRBD1 (6 bases). Trimming took 6 bases from V and 5 from J, leaving 16 bases between them. The CDR3 sequence is 14 residues long. Germline assignment: CDR1 SGHAT and CDR2 FQNNGV. The CDR3 nucleotides read TGTGCCAGCAGATCCACCCAGGGGCTGGAGACCCAGTACTTC. Its translation is CASRSTQGLETQYF.

J is TRBJ2-5 and V is TRBV6-2 or TRBV6-3, with D hard to call. Between the trimmed V and J ends, which lost 5 bases and 5 bases, there was a span of 12 bases. Germline CDR1 is MNHEY and CDR2 is SVGEGT. The CDR3 spans 13 residues. This chain's CDR3 is CASSPRRPETQYF. In DNA, the CDR3 is TGTGCCAGCAGTCCCCGCAGGCCGGAGACCCAGTACTTC.